One and the same sample provided the 16 T cell receptor beta chains below, sequenced in a study of blood T cells in healthy people across ages (dated by TCRdb to between 2015 and 2016). Library construction relied on 5' RACE. For sequencing, an Illumina HiSeq 2500 was employed. A second roughly 7 to 11 cycle PCR used a sample-barcoded 5' primer and a J-beta primer mix. TCRdb applied fastp at Q25 and MiXCR to the public reads, then kept only in-frame beta chains. CDR3 protein sequences are deduplicated, and each keeps its most common genes and DNA. The sample table records some 370,000 distinct CDR3 sequences; over 45% of these occur just once. The ten largest make up 45% to 65% of the sample. Sequences were obtained from blood. The receptors were gathered from a man in his sixties in good health.

The rearrangement links TRBV2 to TRBJ2-3, with 7 bases fitting TRBD1. The CDR3 sequence is 14 residues long. Per germline, CDR1 SNHLY and CDR2 FYNNEI. The trim removed 6 bases at V and 2 bases at J, leaving 5 bases unmatched. In DNA, the CDR3 is TGTGCCAGCAGCGCACAGGGGATCACAGATACGCAGTATTTT. Its protein is CASSAQGITDTQYF.

This rearrangement joins TRBV6-1 to TRBJ2-7; D possibly matches TRBD1 or TRBD2 (5 bases each). Trimming pared 2 bases from V and 2 bases from J, leaving 13 bases between. The CDR3 consists of 15 residues. Germline V gives CDR1 MNHNS, CDR2 SASEGT. The CDR3 DNA follows: TGTGCCAGCAGTGAATGGGACGAGGGGCCCTACGAGCAGTACTTC. It yields the protein CASSEWDEGPYEQYF.

This clonotype was counted a single time. One end of the junction is discordant with germline, which a read error may explain. The genes are TRBV27 and TRBJ2-3; 7 nucleotides match TRBD2. CDR3 length: 16 residues. Per the germline V gene, CDR1 is MNHEY and CDR2 is SMNVEV (reference sequence). The chain's CDR3 is CASGSPRLASTDMQYF. CDR3 bases: TGTGCCAGCGGTTCCCCCAGACTAGCTAGCACAGATATGCAGTATTTT.

This chain joins TRBV20-1 and TRBJ2-3, with D maybe TRBD2 (6 bases). Germline assignment: CDR1 DFQATT and CDR2 SNEGSKA (reference sequence). This CDR3 spans 16 amino acids. The V gene lost 4 bases and the J gene lost 5 bases, with 22 bases spanning the gap. The CDR3: CSATPLLAQPVDTQYF. The DNA for the CDR3 is TGCAGTGCTACCCCTTTGCTAGCGCAGCCCGTAGATACGCAGTATTTT.

This clonotype was detected ten times or more. The chain couples TRBV9 to TRBJ2-1; a weak D match, TRBD1 (5 bases). The CDR3 contains 14 residues. V lost 3 bases to trimming and J lost 0 bases, with 7 bases between them. In germline, CDR1 is SGDLS, CDR2 YYNGEE. Written as DNA, the CDR3 is TGTGCCAGCAGCGACAGGAGCTCCTACAATGAGCAGTTCTTC. As protein: CASSDRSSYNEQFF.

The V gene is TRBV20-1, the J gene TRBJ1-2, with 7 bases identical to TRBD1. Trimming cost V 6 bases and J 4 bases; bases outside gene matches: 5. The germline V gene has CDR1 DFQATT and CDR2 SNEGSKA (reference sequence). The CDR3 is 12 residues long. CDR3 loop: CSANRDSYGYTF. CDR3 DNA: TGCAGTGCAAACCGGGACAGCTATGGCTACACCTTC.

The chain combines TRBV5-1 with TRBJ1-1, with D hard to call. CDR3 length: 14 amino acids. Per the germline V gene, CDR1 is SGHRS and CDR2 is YFSETQ. V was trimmed by 0 bases and J by 3 bases, leaving 9 bases between them. The CDR3 loop is CASSLEPSYTEAFF. CDR3 DNA: TGCGCCAGCAGCTTGGAACCCAGCTACACTGAAGCTTTCTTT.

The V call is TRBV11-1, the J call TRBJ2-5, with TRBD2 identical over 11 bases. Germline lookup yields CDR1 SGHAT and CDR2 FQDESV (reference sequence). The CDR3 is 15 amino acids. The V and J ends lost 5 bases and 2 bases, in that order; junction bases with no gene match: 4. The CDR3 DNA reads as TGTGCCAGCAGCACGACTAGCGGGGTTCAAGAGACCCAGTACTTC. It specifies CASSTTSGVQETQYF.

This clonotype appeared a few times. This chain connects TRBV5-1 to TRBJ2-5; 8 bases line up with TRBD1. Per germline, CDR1 SGHRS and CDR2 YFSETQ. Trimming at V came to 2 bases and at J to 5 bases, leaving 5 bases not matched to a gene. This CDR3 spans 14 amino acids. CDR3 sequence (DNA): TGCGCCAGCAGCTTAAGACAGGGGTTTGAGACCCAGTACTTC. Translated: CASSLRQGFETQYF.

Details on this clonotype: A much bigger clone sits one base away, suggesting this may be a read error. The chain joins TRBV7-2 to TRBJ2-3, with a tentative D call TRBD2 (5 bases). Germline V lookup: CDR1 SGHTA, CDR2 FQGNSA. This CDR3 region has 16 residues. CDR3 amino acids: CAGSEAASSGTDTQYF. The CDR3 coding sequence is TGTGCCGGCAGCGAAGCGGCTAGCAGTGGCACAGATACGCAGTATTTT.

The rearrangement uses TRBV6-2 or TRBV6-3 and TRBJ2-7; perhaps D is TRBD1 or TRBD2 (5 bases each). The V gene's germline CDR1 is MNHEY and CDR2 SVGEGT. The CDR3 is made up of 13 amino acids. With 6 bases removed from V and 7 bases from J, the gap between germline ends came to 16 bases. CDR3: CASSRDRHREQYF. In nucleotides, the CDR3 is TGTGCCAGCAGCCGGGACCGGCACCGGGAGCAGTACTTC.

V is TRBV25-1 and J is TRBJ1-2, with TRBD1 matching 7 bases. This CDR3 region has 15 residues. J gave up 7 bases and V 1 base, and 9 bases lay outside the gene matches. CDR1 and CDR2 (germline): MGHDK, SYGVNS. CDR3 coding DNA: TGTGCCAGCAGTGAATGGACAGGAAAAGAGTCTGGCTACACCTTC. Translating it yields CASSEWTGKESGYTF.

This chain connects TRBV20-1 to TRBJ2-7, with D possibly matching TRBD2 (7 bases). The germline CDR1 and CDR2 sequences are DFQATT and SNEGSKA (reference sequence). The CDR3 has 17 amino acids. The germline V and J ends were trimmed by 3 bases and 4 bases, with 25 bases remaining between them. The CDR3 region has the DNA TGCAGTGCTAGCCTATATGGGGAGGGAGCCCAGGGGTACGAGCAGTACTTC. Translating gives CSASLYGEGAQGYEQYF.

The V gene is TRBV7-8, the J gene TRBJ1-4; a possible D gene is TRBD1 (5 bases). Germline V lookup: CDR1 SGHVS, CDR2 FQNEAQ. The V end was cut by 5 bases, the J end by 3 bases, with 13 bases between. The CDR3 is 15 amino acids. This CDR3 is CASSPRVGANEKLFF. Here the CDR3 DNA reads TGTGCCAGCAGCCCAAGGGTAGGGGCTAATGAAAAACTGTTTTTT.

The chain links TRBV27 to TRBJ2-7; possibly TRBD1 for D (5 bases). The end of the DNA is better explained by TRBJ2-5, so the J call may be wrong. The CDR3 has 13 residues. CDR1 MNHEY and CDR2 SMNVEV come from the germline V gene (reference sequence). The CDR3 here is CANSLGMGQTQYF. The CDR3 nucleotides are TGTGCCAACAGCCTAGGGATGGGGCAGACCCAGTACTTC.

The V and J genes are TRBV29-1 and TRBJ2-7; weak D call: TRBD1 (6 bases). Germline values: CDR1 SQVTM, CDR2 ANQGSEA. V gave up 7 bases and J gave up 6 bases, with 13 bases separating them. The CDR3 is made up of 11 amino acids. The CDR3 DNA sequence: TGCAGCGGGGAACAGGGAATCGAGCAGTACTTC. Its protein product is CSGEQGIEQYF.